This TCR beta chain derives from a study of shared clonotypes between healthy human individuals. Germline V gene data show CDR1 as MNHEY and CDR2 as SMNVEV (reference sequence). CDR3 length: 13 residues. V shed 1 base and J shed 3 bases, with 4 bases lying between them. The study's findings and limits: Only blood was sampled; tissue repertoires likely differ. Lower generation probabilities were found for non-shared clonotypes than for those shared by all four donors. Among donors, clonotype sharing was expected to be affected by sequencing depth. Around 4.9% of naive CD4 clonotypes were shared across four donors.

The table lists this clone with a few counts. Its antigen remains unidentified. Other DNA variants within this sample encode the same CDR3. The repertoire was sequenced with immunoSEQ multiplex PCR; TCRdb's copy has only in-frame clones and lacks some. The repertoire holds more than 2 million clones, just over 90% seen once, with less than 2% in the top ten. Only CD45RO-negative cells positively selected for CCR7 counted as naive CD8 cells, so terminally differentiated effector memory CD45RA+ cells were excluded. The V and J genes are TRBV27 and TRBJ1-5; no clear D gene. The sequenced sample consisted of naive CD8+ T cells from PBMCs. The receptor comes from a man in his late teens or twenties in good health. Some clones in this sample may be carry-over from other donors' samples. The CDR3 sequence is CASSLWVNQPQHF. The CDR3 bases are TGTGCCAGCAGTTTATGGGTCAATCAGCCCCAGCATTTT.